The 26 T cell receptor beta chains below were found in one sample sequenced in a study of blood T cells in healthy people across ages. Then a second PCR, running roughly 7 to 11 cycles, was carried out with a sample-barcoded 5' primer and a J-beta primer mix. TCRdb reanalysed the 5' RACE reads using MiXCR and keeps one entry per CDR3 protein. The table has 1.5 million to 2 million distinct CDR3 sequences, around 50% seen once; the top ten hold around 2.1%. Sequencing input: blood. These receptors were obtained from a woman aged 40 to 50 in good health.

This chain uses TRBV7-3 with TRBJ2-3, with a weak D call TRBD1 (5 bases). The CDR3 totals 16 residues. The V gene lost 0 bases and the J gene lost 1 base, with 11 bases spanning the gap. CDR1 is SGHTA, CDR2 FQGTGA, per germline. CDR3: CASSLTEAGRTDTQYF. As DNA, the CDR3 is TGTGCCAGCAGCTTAACCGAGGCAGGGCGCACAGATACGCAGTATTTT. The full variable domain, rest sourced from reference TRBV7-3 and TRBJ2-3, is GAGVSQTPSNKVTEKGKYVELRCDPISGHTALYWYRQSLGQGPEFLIYFQGTGAADDSGLPNDRFFAVRPEGSVSTLKIQRTERGDSAVYLCASSLTEAGRTDTQYFGPGTRLTVL.

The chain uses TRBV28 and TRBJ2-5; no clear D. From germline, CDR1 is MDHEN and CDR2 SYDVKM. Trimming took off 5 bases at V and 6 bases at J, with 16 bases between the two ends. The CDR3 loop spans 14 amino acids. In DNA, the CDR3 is TGTGCCAGCAGTCCCCCGGTGGGCGGACAGACCCAGTACTTC. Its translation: CASSPPVGGQTQYF.

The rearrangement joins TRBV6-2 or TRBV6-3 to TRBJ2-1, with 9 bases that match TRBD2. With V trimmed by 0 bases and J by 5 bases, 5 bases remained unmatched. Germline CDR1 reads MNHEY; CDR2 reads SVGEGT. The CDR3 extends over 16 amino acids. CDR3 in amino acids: CASSYSAGGPNNEQFF. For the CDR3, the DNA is TGTGCCAGCAGTTACTCCGCGGGGGGGCCCAACAATGAGCAGTTCTTC.

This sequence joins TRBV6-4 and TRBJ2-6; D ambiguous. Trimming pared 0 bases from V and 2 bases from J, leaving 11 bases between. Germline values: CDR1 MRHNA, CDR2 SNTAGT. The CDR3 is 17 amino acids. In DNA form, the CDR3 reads TGTGCCAGCAGTGACTCCCGAGGTCCACCTGGGGCCAACGTCCTGACTTTC. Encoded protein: CASSDSRGPPGANVLTF.

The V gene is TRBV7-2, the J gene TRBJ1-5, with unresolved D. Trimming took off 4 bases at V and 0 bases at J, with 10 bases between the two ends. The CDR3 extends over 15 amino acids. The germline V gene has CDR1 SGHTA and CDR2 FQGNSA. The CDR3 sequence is CASSSTAPSNQPQHF. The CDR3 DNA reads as TGTGCCAGCAGCTCCACAGCACCTAGCAATCAGCCCCAGCATTTT.

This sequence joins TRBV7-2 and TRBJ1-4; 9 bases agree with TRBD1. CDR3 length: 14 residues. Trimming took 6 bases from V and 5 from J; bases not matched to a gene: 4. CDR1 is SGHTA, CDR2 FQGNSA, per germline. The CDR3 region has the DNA TGTGCCAGCAGATTGACAGGGGGGAATGAAAAACTGTTTTTT. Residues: CASRLTGGNEKLFF.

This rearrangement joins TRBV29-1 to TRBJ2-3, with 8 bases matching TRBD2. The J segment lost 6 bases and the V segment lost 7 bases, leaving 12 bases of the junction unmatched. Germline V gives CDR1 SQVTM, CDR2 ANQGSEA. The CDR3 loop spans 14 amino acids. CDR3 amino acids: CSAKSGGAADTQYF. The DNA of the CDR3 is TGCAGCGCTAAATCGGGGGGGGCCGCGGATACGCAGTATTTT.

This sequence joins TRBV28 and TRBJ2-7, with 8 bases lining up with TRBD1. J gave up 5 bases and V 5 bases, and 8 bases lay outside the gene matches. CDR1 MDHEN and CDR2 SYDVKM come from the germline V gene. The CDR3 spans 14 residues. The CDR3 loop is CASSAQDRVHEQYF. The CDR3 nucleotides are TGTGCCAGCAGTGCTCAGGACAGGGTCCACGAGCAGTACTTC.

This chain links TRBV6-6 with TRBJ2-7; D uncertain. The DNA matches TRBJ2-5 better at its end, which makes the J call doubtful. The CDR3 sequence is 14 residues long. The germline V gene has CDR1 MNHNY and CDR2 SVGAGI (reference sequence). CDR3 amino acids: CASRSTQLGETQYF. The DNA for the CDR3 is TGTGCCAGCAGGTCGACTCAACTCGGGGAGACCCAGTACTTC.

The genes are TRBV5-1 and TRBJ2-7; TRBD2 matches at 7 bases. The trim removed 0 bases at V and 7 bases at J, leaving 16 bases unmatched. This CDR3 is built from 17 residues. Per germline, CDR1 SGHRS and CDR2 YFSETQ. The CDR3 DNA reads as TGCGCCAGCAGCTTGGTGGGGATAGGGGCCGAGGGAGGGGAGCAGTACTTC. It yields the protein CASSLVGIGAEGGEQYF.

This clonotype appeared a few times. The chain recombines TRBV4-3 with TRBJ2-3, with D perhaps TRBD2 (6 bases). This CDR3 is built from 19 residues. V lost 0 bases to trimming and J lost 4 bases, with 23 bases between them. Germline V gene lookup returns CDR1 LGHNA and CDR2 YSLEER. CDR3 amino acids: CASSQEIVADSLRADTQYF. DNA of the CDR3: TGCGCCAGCAGCCAAGAGATAGTAGCGGACTCACTGCGGGCAGATACGCAGTATTTT.

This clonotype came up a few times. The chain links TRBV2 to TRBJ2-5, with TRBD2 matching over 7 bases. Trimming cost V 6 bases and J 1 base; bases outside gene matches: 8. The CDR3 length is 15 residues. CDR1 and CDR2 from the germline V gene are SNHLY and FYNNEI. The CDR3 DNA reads TGTGCCAGCAGAAGGGCGGGGGTCCGCCAAGAGACCCAGTACTTC. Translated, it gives CASRRAGVRQETQYF. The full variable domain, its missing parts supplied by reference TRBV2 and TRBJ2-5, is EPEVTQTPSHQVTQMGQEVILRCVPISNHLYFYWYRQILGQKVEFLVSFYNNEISEKSEIFDDQFSVERPDGSNFTLKIRSTKLEDSAMYFCASRRAGVRQETQYFGPGTRLLVL.

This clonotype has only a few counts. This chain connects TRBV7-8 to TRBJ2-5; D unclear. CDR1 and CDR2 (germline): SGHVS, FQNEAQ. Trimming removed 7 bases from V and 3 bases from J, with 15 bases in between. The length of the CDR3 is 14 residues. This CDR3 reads CASTTAVPKETQYF. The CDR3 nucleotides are TGTGCCAGCACTACTGCGGTGCCAAAAGAGACCCAGTACTTC.

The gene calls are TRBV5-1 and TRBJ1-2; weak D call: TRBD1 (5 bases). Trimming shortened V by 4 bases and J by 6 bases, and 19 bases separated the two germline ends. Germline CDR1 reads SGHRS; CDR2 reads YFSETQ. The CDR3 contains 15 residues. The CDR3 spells CASSPVGGYRDGYTF. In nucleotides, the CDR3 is TGCGCCAGCAGCCCCGTCGGGGGGTACCGCGATGGCTACACCTTC.

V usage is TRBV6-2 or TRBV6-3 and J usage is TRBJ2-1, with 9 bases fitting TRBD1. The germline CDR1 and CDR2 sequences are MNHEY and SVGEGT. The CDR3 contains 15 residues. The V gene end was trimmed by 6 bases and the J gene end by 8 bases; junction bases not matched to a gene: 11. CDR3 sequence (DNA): TGTGCCAGCAGCTACGGACAGGGGAGGTTGGATGAGCAGTTCTTC. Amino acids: CASSYGQGRLDEQFF.

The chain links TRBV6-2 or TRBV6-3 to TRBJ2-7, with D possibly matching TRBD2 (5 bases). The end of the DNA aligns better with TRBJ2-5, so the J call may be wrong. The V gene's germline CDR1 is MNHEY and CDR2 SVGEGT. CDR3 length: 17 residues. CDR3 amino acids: CASTFHPVSGFRETQYF. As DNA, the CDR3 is TGTGCCAGCACCTTTCATCCCGTGAGCGGCTTTAGAGAGACCCAGTACTTC.

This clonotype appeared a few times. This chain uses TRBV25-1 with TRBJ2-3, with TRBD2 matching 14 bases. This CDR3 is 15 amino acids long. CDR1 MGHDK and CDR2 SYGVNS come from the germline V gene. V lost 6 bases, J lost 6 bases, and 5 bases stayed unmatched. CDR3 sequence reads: CASSGTSGGWDTQYF. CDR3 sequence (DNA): TGTGCCAGCAGCGGGACTAGCGGGGGCTGGGATACGCAGTATTTT.

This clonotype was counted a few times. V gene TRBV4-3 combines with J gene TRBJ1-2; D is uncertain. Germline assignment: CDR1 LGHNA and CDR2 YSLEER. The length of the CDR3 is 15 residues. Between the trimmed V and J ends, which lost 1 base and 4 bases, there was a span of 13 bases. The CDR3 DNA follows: TGCGCCAGCAGCCAAGGGACGCCGGATAGCTATGGCTACACCTTC. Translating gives CASSQGTPDSYGYTF.

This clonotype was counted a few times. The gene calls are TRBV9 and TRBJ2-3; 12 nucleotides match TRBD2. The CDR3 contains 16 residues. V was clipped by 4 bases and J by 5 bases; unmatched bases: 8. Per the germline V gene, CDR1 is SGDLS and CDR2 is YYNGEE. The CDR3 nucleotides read TGTGCCAGCAGCCCCGGACTAGCGGGGTTGTTAGATACGCAGTATTTT. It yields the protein CASSPGLAGLLDTQYF. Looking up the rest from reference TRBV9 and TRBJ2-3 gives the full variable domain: DSGVTQTPKHLITATGQRVTLRCSPRSGDLSVYWYQQSLDQGLQFLIQYYNGEERAKGNILERFSAQQFPDLHSELNLSSLELGDSALYFCASSPGLAGLLDTQYFGPGTRLTVL.

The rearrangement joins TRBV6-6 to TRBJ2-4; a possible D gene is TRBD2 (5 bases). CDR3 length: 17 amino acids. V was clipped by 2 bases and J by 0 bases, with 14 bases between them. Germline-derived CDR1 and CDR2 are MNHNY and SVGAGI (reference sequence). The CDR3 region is CASSYHGEPGAKNIQYF. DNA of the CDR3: TGTGCCAGCAGTTACCACGGGGAACCGGGAGCCAAAAACATTCAGTACTTC.

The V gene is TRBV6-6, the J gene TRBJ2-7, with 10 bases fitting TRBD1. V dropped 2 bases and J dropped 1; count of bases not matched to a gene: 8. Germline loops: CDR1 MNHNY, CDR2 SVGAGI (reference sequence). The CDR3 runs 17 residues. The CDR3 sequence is CASSYPFRTGGSYEQYF. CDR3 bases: TGTGCCAGCAGTTACCCTTTTAGGACAGGGGGTTCCTACGAGCAGTACTTC.

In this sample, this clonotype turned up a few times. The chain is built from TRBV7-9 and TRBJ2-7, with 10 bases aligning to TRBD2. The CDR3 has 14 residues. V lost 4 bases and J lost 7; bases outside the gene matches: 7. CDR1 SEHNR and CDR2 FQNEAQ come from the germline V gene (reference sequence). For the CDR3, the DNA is TGTGCCAGCAGCTCACCTCGACTAGCGGGTGAGCAGTACTTC. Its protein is CASSSPRLAGEQYF.

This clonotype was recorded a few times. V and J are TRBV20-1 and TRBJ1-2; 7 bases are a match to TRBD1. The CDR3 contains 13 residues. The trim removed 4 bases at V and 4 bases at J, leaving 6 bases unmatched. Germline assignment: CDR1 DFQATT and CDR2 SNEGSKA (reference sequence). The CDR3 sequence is CSANDRVSYGYTF. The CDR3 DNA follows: TGCAGTGCTAACGACAGGGTTAGCTATGGCTACACCTTC.

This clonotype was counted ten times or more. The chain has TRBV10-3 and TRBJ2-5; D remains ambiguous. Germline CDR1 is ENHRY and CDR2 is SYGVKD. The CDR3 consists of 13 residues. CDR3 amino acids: CANRRAAEETQYF. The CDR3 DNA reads TGTGCTAATCGTCGGGCAGCTGAAGAGACCCAGTACTTC.

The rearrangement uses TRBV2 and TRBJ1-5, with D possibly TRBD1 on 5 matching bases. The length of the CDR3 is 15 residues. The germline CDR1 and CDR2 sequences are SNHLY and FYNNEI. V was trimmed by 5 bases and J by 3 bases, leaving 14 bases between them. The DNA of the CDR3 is TGTGCCAGCAGTTCGGCAAGGGGCAACAATCAGCCCCAGCATTTT. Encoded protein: CASSSARGNNQPQHF. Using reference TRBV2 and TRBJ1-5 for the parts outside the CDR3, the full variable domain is EPEVTQTPSHQVTQMGQEVILRCVPISNHLYFYWYRQILGQKVEFLVSFYNNEISEKSEIFDDQFSVERPDGSNFTLKIRSTKLEDSAMYFCASSSARGNNQPQHFGDGTRLSIL.

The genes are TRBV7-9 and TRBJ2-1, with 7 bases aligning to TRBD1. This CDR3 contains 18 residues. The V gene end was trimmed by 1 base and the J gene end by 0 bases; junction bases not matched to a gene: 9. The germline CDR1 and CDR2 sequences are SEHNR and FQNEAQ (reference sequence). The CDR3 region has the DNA TGTGCCAGCAGCTTAGGGGGGACAGCTAGGAGCTCCTACAATGAGCAGTTCTTC. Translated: CASSLGGTARSSYNEQFF.